The next 30 T cell receptor beta chains were all read from a single sample in a study of control samples from healthy donors and cancer patients (dated by TCRdb to 2020 to 2022). Libraries were built with the immunoSEQ multiplex PCR assay. Held by TCRdb, this immuneACCESS table contains in-frame sequences only and omits some clones. Under half of the omission traces to an unresolved V gene where checked; the cause of the rest is unknown. Here the sample has about 160,000 clones; around 96% occur a single time. The top ten clones comprise roughly 8.4% of the sample. The sample consisted of blood. The receptors shown here come from a woman aged 40 to 50 in good health.

This chain connects TRBV11-2 to TRBJ2-2; 10 nucleotides match TRBD2. Trimming cost V 6 bases and J 4 bases; bases outside gene matches: 8. Germline V gene sequence: CDR1 SGHAT, CDR2 FQNNGV. This CDR3 is 16 amino acids long. CDR3 sequence: CASRSRTSGTTGELFF. CDR3 in DNA: TGTGCCAGCAGGTCACGGACTAGCGGTACCACCGGGGAGCTGTTTTTT.

This chain uses TRBV11-2 with TRBJ1-2, with a tentative D call TRBD1 (6 bases). Trimming left V 5 bases short and J 4 bases short, with 17 bases between. This CDR3 has 15 residues. CDR1 SGHAT and CDR2 FQNNGV come from the germline V gene. The CDR3 loop is CASSPKQGWGYGYTF. The CDR3 DNA is TGTGCCAGCAGCCCGAAACAGGGCTGGGGCTATGGCTACACCTTC.

The chain carries TRBV29-1 and TRBJ2-3, with TRBD2 as a possible D gene (5 bases). Deletions cut 0 bases from V and 1 base from J, with 17 bases between. The CDR3 loop spans 17 amino acids. Germline CDR1 SQVTM, CDR2 ANQGSEA. This CDR3 reads CSVEDPRTSFRTDTQYF. For the CDR3, the DNA is TGCAGCGTTGAAGATCCCAGGACTTCTTTCCGCACAGATACGCAGTATTTT.

This clone was recorded only once. J is TRBJ1-2 and V is TRBV6-5; 9 bases match TRBD1. Germline V gene sequence: CDR1 MNHEY, CDR2 SVGAGI. Trimming took 7 bases from V and 2 from J; bases not matched to a gene: 5. There are 14 residues in the CDR3. The chain's CDR3 is CASIRDRANYGYTF. The DNA of the CDR3 is TGTGCCAGCATTCGGGACAGGGCGAACTATGGCTACACCTTC.

The chain is built from TRBV4-2 and TRBJ1-2; TRBD1 is a possible D gene (5 bases). Per the germline V gene, CDR1 is LGHNA and CDR2 is YNFKEQ. This CDR3 is 16 amino acids long. V lost 0 bases and J lost 4, with 15 bases in between. The CDR3 nucleotides are TGTGCCAGCAGCCAAGAAAATGCGGACAATGTCTATGGCTACACCTTC. Protein product: CASSQENADNVYGYTF.

This rearrangement joins TRBV6-5 to TRBJ1-6; D is ambiguous. The CDR3 spans 15 residues. V gave up 0 bases and J gave up 13 bases, with 16 bases separating them. CDR1 is MNHEY and CDR2 is SVGAGI in the germline V gene. CDR3 region: CASSYSKSGIDPLHF. CDR3 coding DNA: TGTGCCAGCAGTTACTCCAAATCCGGGATCGACCCCCTCCACTTT.

The rearrangement uses TRBV4-3 and TRBJ2-3; possibly TRBD1 for D (5 bases). The germline V gene has CDR1 LGHNA and CDR2 YSLEER. The CDR3 covers 15 residues. V gave up 0 bases and J gave up 3 bases, with 10 bases separating them. The CDR3 region is CASSQERRGTDTQYF. In DNA form, the CDR3 reads TGCGCCAGCAGCCAAGAGAGAAGGGGAACAGATACGCAGTATTTT.

V gene TRBV7-2 combines with J gene TRBJ2-1; D is possibly TRBD1 (5 bases). The germline CDR1 and CDR2 sequences are SGHTA and FQGNSA. The CDR3 runs 15 residues. The V gene lost 5 bases and the J gene lost 5 bases, with 16 bases spanning the gap. The chain's CDR3 is CASSRSQGYNNEQFF. The CDR3 DNA sequence: TGTGCCAGCAGCCGGAGCCAGGGATACAACAATGAGCAGTTCTTC.

The chain has TRBV3-1 (or the pseudogene TRBV3-2) and TRBJ2-6, with unresolved D. The CDR3 runs 13 residues. Trimming left V 2 bases short and J 3 bases short, with 2 bases between. CDR1 and CDR2 from the germline V gene are LGHDT and YNNKEL (reference sequence). The CDR3 region has the DNA TGTGCCAGCAGCCAACTTGGGGCCAACGTCCTGACTTTC. It translates to CASSQLGANVLTF.

This chain connects TRBV5-1 to TRBJ2-1, with a weak D call TRBD1 (6 bases). Trimming cost V 4 bases and J 8 bases, with 16 bases left between them. The CDR3 covers 14 residues. Looked up from germline, CDR1 is SGHRS and CDR2 is YFSETQ. The CDR3 loop is CASSENRQAYEQFF. In DNA, the CDR3 is TGCGCCAGCAGCGAAAACCGACAGGCCTATGAGCAGTTCTTC.

The chain employs TRBV28 and TRBJ2-1; D tentatively fits TRBD1 or TRBD2 (7 bases each). Trimming left V 8 bases short and J 6 bases short, with 11 bases between. CDR3 length: 12 residues. The V gene's germline CDR1 is MDHEN and CDR2 SYDVKM. CDR3 protein: CASGGDSNEQFF. The DNA of the CDR3 is TGTGCCAGCGGGGGGGACAGCAATGAGCAGTTCTTC.

The chain combines TRBV5-1 with TRBJ2-3; TRBD1 matches at 8 bases. The CDR3 totals 16 residues. The trim removed 3 bases at V and 2 bases at J, leaving 8 bases unmatched. The germline gives CDR1 SGHRS, CDR2 YFSETQ. The CDR3 nucleotides read TGCGCCAGCAGCTCTCCATGGGGACAGGACACAGATACGCAGTATTTT. Amino acids: CASSSPWGQDTDTQYF.

This chain joins TRBV2 and TRBJ1-6; D is unresolved. The CDR3 covers 12 residues. The V and J ends lost 4 bases and 9 bases respectively, with 7 bases between them. In germline, CDR1 is SNHLY, CDR2 FYNNEI. The CDR3 loop is CASSVALSPLHF. Written as DNA, the CDR3 is TGTGCCAGCAGTGTGGCTCTTTCACCCCTCCACTTT.

This sequence joins TRBV24-1 and TRBJ2-2; TRBD1 matches 7 bases. Trimming removed 1 base from V and 5 bases from J; junction bases left unmatched: 0. CDR1 and CDR2 (germline): KGHDR, SFDVKD. The CDR3 extends over 14 amino acids. The chain's CDR3 is CATSDFRGTGELFF. DNA for the CDR3: TGTGCCACCAGTGATTTCAGGGGGACCGGGGAGCTGTTTTTT.

The V and J genes are TRBV5-1 and TRBJ1-1; tentative D call: TRBD1 (5 bases). Trimming shortened V by 3 bases and J by 1 base, and 16 bases separated the two germline ends. There are 16 residues in the CDR3. Germline CDR1 reads SGHRS; CDR2 reads YFSETQ. CDR3 in amino acids: CASSWRRRGTNTEAFF. The CDR3 DNA reads TGCGCCAGCAGCTGGAGGAGGAGGGGAACGAACACTGAAGCTTTCTTT.

This chain connects TRBV18 to TRBJ2-2, with no clear D. V was pared by 0 bases and J by 7 bases, with 18 bases between. Per the germline V gene, CDR1 is KGHSH and CDR2 is LQKENI. This CDR3 spans 17 amino acids. The CDR3 region is CASSPPAGGSGIGELFF. CDR3 in DNA: TGTGCCAGCTCACCACCCGCAGGCGGATCTGGTATCGGGGAGCTGTTTTTT.

The chain uses TRBV7-2 and TRBJ2-7; D gene ambiguous. Trimming left V 1 base short and J 6 bases short, with 10 bases between. This CDR3 has 13 amino acids. Germline V CDR1 and CDR2: SGHTA, FQGNSA. The CDR3 DNA reads as TGTGCCAGCAGCTTAGGACCTAGTCGCGAGCAGTACTTC. Encoded protein: CASSLGPSREQYF.

The chain combines TRBV4-2 with TRBJ1-5; TRBD1 agrees at 10 bases. Unmatched junction bases numbered 5, after V lost 0 bases and J lost 0 bases. The CDR3 spans 18 residues. The germline gives CDR1 LGHNA, CDR2 YNFKEQ. The CDR3 protein is CASSQDVGQGLSNQPQHF. In nucleotides, the CDR3 is TGTGCCAGCAGCCAAGACGTGGGACAGGGGCTTAGCAATCAGCCCCAGCATTTT.

The chain carries TRBV4-2 and TRBJ1-2; no clear D. CDR3 length equals 14 residues. Germline V gene lookup returns CDR1 LGHNA and CDR2 YNFKEQ. V gave up 0 bases and J gave up 6 bases, with 11 bases separating them. In DNA, the CDR3 is TGTGCCAGCAGCCAAGAGGTGGGCGGGAATGGCTACACCTTC. It codes for CASSQEVGGNGYTF.

For the CDR3, the DNA is TGTGCCAGCAGCCAGGCCTATTCTGGAAACACCATATATTTT. Its protein product is CASSQAYSGNTIYF. V and J are TRBV3-1 (or the pseudogene TRBV3-2) and TRBJ1-3; D is unclear. V was shortened by 3 bases and J by 1 base, with 7 bases between the two germline ends. The V gene's germline CDR1 is LGHDT and CDR2 YNNKEL (reference sequence). The CDR3 loop spans 14 amino acids.

This clone was observed a single time. CDR3 protein: CASSFYGPAVNTGELFF. In DNA, the CDR3 is TGTGCCAGCAGCTTTTACGGGCCAGCGGTGAACACCGGGGAGCTGTTTTTT. The chain combines TRBV5-5 with TRBJ2-2; weak D call: TRBD2 (5 bases). Germline CDR1 SGHKS, CDR2 YYEKEE (reference sequence). V was pared by 2 bases and J by 1 base, with 15 bases between. The CDR3 consists of 17 residues.

The chain combines TRBV7-2 with TRBJ1-2; D uncertain. CDR3 length: 12 amino acids. Germline CDR1 SGHTA, CDR2 FQGNSA. Trimming stripped 3 bases from V and 4 bases from J, with 6 bases between. CDR3 nucleotides: TGTGCCAGCAGCTTGTTAAGCTATGGCTACACCTTC. Its translation: CASSLLSYGYTF. Together with reference TRBV7-2 and TRBJ1-2, the CDR3 gives the full variable domain: GAGVSQSPSNKVTEKGKDVELRCDPISGHTALYWYRQSLGQGLEFLIYFQGNSAPDKSGLPSDRFSAERTGGSVSTLTIQRTQQEDSAVYLCASSLLSYGYTFGSGTRLTVV.

The chain is built from TRBV30 and TRBJ1-2; D is possibly TRBD1 (5 bases). Germline V CDR1 and CDR2: GTSNPN, SVGIG (reference sequence). The V gene lost 0 bases and the J gene lost 8 bases, with 16 bases spanning the gap. This CDR3 contains 14 residues. The DNA of the CDR3 is TGTGCCTGGAGTGTACCGAGTCAGGGCGAAGGCTACACCTTC. Translated: CAWSVPSQGEGYTF.

The chain couples TRBV7-9 to TRBJ1-2; D gene unclear. With 5 bases removed from V and 6 bases from J, the gap between germline ends came to 10 bases. The CDR3 spans 12 residues. Germline loops: CDR1 SEHNR, CDR2 FQNEAQ (reference sequence). Written as DNA, the CDR3 is TGTGCCAGCAGCGCCTACTTGGATGGCTACACCTTC. Translated: CASSAYLDGYTF.

This chain joins TRBV6-5 and TRBJ1-4, with TRBD1 identical over 11 bases. The V segment lost 6 bases and the J segment 7 bases; nucleotides outside the gene matches: 7. Per germline, CDR1 MNHEY and CDR2 SVGAGI. The CDR3 covers 15 residues. The CDR3 sequence is CASSLPGTGGEKLFF. CDR3 nucleotide sequence: TGTGCCAGCAGCCTACCCGGGACAGGGGGTGAAAAACTGTTTTTT.

CDR3 sequence (DNA): TGTGCCAGCAGCCCTGGTCGGGGAACCAGGGTTGGCTATGGCTACACCTTC. It codes for CASSPGRGTRVGYGYTF. The V gene is TRBV11-2, the J gene TRBJ1-2; the D gene is possibly TRBD1 (5 bases). CDR1 and CDR2 (germline): SGHAT, FQNNGV. The V end lost 5 bases, the J end lost 4 bases, and 23 bases lay between the germline ends. The CDR3 spans 17 residues.

The V gene is TRBV9, the J gene TRBJ1-3; 8 bases align to TRBD1. V lost 0 bases, J lost 3 bases, and 5 bases stayed unmatched. Germline V lookup: CDR1 SGDLS, CDR2 YYNGEE. CDR3 length equals 16 residues. CDR3: CASSVAPGGGGNTIYF. The CDR3 DNA reads as TGTGCCAGCAGCGTAGCCCCAGGGGGCGGTGGAAACACCATATATTTT. The variable domain in full, with the rest retrieved from reference TRBV9 and TRBJ1-3, is DSGVTQTPKHLITATGQRVTLRCSPRSGDLSVYWYQQSLDQGLQFLIQYYNGEERAKGNILERFSAQQFPDLHSELNLSSLELGDSALYFCASSVAPGGGGNTIYFGEGSWLTVV.

This rearrangement joins TRBV6-5 to TRBJ1-2; unclear D gene. Germline CDR1 and CDR2: MNHEY and SVGAGI. This CDR3 contains 14 residues. Trimming left V 8 bases short and J 1 base short, with 14 bases between. CDR3 in DNA: TGTGCCAGCTCTCCTGACGGGGTTAACTATGGCTACACCTTC. Its translation: CASSPDGVNYGYTF.

The V gene is TRBV30, the J gene TRBJ2-5; 10 nucleotides match TRBD2. With 4 bases clipped from V and 5 bases from J, the junction kept 10 bases outside the gene matches. The CDR3 totals 15 residues. From germline, CDR1 is GTSNPN and CDR2 SVGIG (reference sequence). The chain's CDR3 is CAWTPLSGRSETQYF. DNA for the CDR3: TGTGCCTGGACCCCACTTAGCGGGAGGAGTGAGACCCAGTACTTC.

This clone was detected a few times. This chain joins TRBV5-1 and TRBJ1-2; D is possibly TRBD1 (5 bases). Trimming removed 0 bases from V and 2 bases from J, with 14 bases in between. Germline V lookup: CDR1 SGHRS, CDR2 YFSETQ. CDR3 length: 16 residues. The CDR3: CASSLDGAGDNYGYTF. For the CDR3, the DNA is TGCGCCAGCAGCTTGGACGGAGCGGGGGACAACTATGGCTACACCTTC. Complete variable domain (other parts from reference TRBV5-1 and TRBJ1-2): KAGVTQTPRYLIKTRGQQVTLSCSPISGHRSVSWYQQTPGQGLQFLFEYFSETQRNKGNFPGRFSGRQFSNSRSEMNVSTLELGDSALYLCASSLDGAGDNYGYTFGSGTRLTVV.